This entry is about one TCR beta chain. V lost 5 bases and J 5 bases, leaving 9 bases between the germline ends. Germline CDR1 reads MNHEY; CDR2 reads SVGEGT. The CDR3 is 12 residues long. The data stem from a study of blood T cell repertoires in COVID-19. Study-level information: Acute and convalescent COVID-19 samples came from the United States, Italy and Spain. From T cells, B-cell-depleted T cells, or PBMCs came the material, which was cDNA or gDNA.

The repertoire was sequenced with immunoSEQ multiplex PCR; TCRdb's copy has only in-frame clones and lacks some. Among more than 90,000 clones listed, about 80% were seen once. V usage is TRBV6-2 or TRBV6-3 and J usage is TRBJ2-5; the D is unclear. The sequence came from a man in his fifties or sixties with acute or convalescent COVID-19. Material: peripheral blood. The CDR3 protein is CASSPSDETQYF. The CDR3 DNA reads TGTGCCAGCAGTCCGTCAGATGAGACCCAGTACTTC.